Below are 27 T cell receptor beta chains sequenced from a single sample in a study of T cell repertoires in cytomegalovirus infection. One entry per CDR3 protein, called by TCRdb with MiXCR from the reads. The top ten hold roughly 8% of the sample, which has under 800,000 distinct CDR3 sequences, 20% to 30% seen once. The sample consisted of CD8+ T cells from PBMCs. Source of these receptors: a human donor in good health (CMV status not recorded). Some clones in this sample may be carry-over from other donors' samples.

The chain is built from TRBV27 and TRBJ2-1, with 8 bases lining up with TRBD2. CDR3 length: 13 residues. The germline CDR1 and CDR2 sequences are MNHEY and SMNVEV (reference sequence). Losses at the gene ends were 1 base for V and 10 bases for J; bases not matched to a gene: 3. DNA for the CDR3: TGTGCCAGCAGTTTATTACTAGCGGACGAGCAGTTCTTC. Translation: CASSLLLADEQFF.

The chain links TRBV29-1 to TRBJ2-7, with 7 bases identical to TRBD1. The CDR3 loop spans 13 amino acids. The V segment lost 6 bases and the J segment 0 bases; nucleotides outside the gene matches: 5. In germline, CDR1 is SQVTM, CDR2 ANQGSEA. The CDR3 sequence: CSVAGTDSYEQYF. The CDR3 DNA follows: TGCAGCGTAGCCGGGACAGACTCCTACGAGCAGTACTTC.

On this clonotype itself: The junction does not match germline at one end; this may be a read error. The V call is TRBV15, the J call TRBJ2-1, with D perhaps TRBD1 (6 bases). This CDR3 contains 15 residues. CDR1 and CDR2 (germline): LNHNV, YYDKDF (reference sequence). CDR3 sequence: CATTRGGSSYNEQFF. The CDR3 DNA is TGTGCCACCACCAGAGGGGGAAGCTCCTACAATGAGCAGTTCTTC.

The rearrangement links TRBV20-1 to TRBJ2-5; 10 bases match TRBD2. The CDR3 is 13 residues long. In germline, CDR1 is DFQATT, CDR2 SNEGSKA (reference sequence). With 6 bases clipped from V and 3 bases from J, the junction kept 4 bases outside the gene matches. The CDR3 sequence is CSAPGLAEETQYF. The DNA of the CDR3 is TGCAGTGCCCCAGGACTAGCGGAAGAGACCCAGTACTTC.

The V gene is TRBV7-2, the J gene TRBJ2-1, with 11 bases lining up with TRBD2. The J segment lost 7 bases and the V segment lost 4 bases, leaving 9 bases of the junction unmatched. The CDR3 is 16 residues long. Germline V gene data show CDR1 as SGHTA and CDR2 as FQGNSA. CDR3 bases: TGTGCCAGCAGCTCGACTCCGGGACTAGCGGAAAATGAGCAGTTCTTC. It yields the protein CASSSTPGLAENEQFF.

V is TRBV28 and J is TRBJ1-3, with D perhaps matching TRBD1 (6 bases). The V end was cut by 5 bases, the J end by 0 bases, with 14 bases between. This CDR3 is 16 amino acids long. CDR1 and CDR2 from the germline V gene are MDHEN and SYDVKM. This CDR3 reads CASSPYREPSGNTIYF. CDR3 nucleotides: TGTGCCAGCAGTCCCTACAGGGAACCCTCTGGAAACACCATATATTTT.

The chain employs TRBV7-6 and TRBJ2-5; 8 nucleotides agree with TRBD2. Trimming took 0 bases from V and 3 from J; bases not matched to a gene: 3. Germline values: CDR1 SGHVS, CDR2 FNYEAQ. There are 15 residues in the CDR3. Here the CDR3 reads CASSLAPAGEETQYF. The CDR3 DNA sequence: TGTGCCAGCAGCTTAGCCCCAGCGGGGGAAGAGACCCAGTACTTC.

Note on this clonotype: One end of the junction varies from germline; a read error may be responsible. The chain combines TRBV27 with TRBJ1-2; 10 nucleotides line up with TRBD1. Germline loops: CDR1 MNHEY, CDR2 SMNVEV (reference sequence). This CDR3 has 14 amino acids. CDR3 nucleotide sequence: TGTGTCAGCAGCAGACAGGGGGCAGGGAATGGCTACACCTTC. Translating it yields CVSSRQGAGNGYTF.

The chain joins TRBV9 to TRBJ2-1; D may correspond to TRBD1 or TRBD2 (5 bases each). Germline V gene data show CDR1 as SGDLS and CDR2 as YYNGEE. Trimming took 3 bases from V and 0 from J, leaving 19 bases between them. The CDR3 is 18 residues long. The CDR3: CASSARDARLGSYNEQFF. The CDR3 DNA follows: TGTGCCAGCAGCGCACGGGACGCGCGGCTCGGCTCCTACAATGAGCAGTTCTTC.

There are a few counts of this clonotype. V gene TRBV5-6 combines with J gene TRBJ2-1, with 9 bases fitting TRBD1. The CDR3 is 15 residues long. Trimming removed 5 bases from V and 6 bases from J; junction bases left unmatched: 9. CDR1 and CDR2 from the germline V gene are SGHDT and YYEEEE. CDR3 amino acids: CASSFHVGQGNEQFF. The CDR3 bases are TGTGCCAGCAGTTTTCACGTGGGACAGGGCAATGAGCAGTTCTTC.

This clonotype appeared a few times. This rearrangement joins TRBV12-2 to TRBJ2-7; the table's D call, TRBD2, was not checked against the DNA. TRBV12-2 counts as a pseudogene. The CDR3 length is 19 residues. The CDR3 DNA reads TGTGCAAGTCGCTTATTAAGTTTCCTCGGGACTAGCGGGGGCTACGAGCAGTACGTC. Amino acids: CASRLLSFLGTSGGYEQYV.

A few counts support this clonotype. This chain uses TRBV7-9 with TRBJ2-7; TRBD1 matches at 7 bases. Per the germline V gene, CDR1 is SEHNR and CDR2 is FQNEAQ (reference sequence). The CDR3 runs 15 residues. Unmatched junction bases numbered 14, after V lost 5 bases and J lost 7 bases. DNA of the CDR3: TGTGCCAGCAGCCGAATCGACAGGGCATTAGGGGAGCAGTACTTC. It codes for CASSRIDRALGEQYF.

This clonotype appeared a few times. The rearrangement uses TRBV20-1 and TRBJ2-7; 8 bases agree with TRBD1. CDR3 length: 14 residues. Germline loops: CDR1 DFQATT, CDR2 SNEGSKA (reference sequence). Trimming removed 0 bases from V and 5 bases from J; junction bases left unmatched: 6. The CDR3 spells CSARDYRGSDEQYV. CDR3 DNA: TGCAGTGCTAGAGATTACAGGGGGAGCGACGAGCAGTACGTC.

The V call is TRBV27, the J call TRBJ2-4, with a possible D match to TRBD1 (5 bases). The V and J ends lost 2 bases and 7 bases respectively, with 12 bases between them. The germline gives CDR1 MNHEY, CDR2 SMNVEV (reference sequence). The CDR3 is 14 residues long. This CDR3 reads CASSLIQGGNIQYF. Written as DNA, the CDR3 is TGTGCCAGCAGTTTAATCCAGGGTGGGAACATTCAGTACTTC.

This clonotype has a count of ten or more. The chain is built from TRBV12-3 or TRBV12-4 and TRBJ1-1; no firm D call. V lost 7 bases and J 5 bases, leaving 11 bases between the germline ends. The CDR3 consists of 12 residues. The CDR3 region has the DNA TGTGCCAGCACACCTACGGGAACTGAAGCTTTCTTT. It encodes CASTPTGTEAFF.

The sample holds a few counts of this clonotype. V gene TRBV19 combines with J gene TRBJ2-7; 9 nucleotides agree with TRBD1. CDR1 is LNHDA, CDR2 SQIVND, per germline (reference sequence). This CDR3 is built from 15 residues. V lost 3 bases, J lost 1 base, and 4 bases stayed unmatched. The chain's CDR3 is CASSISGQGSYEQYV. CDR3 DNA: TGTGCCAGTAGTATCAGCGGACAGGGGTCCTACGAGCAGTACGTC.

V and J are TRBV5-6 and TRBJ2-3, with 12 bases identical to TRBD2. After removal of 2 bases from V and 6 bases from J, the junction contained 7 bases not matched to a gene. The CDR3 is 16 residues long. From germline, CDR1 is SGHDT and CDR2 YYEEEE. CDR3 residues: CASSFVTSGGKDTQYF. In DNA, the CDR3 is TGTGCCAGCAGCTTCGTAACTAGCGGGGGGAAGGATACGCAGTATTTT.

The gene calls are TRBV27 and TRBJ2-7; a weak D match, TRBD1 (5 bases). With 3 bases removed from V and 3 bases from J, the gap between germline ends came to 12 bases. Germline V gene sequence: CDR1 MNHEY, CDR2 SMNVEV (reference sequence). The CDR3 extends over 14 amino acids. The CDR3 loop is CASSFSGHHYEQYF. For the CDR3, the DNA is TGTGCCAGCAGTTTTTCTGGACATCACTACGAGCAGTACTTC.

CDR3 in DNA: TGTGCCAGTAGTACCCCGCGGGGCAGCCTCAATCAGCCCCAGCATTTT. This translates into CASSTPRGSLNQPQHF. This sequence joins TRBV19 and TRBJ1-5, with D possibly TRBD1 on 5 matching bases. Trimming removed 4 bases from V and 3 bases from J, with 16 bases in between. Per the germline V gene, CDR1 is LNHDA and CDR2 is SQIVND (reference sequence). CDR3 length: 16 amino acids.

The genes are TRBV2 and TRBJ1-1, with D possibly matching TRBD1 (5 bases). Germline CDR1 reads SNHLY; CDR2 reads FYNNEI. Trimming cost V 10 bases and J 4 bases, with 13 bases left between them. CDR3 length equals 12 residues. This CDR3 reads CATTGGITEAFF. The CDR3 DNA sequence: TGTGCCACCACGGGGGGTATCACTGAAGCTTTCTTT. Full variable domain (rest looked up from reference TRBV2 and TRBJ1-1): EPEVTQTPSHQVTQMGQEVILRCVPISNHLYFYWYRQILGQKVEFLVSFYNNEISEKSEIFDDQFSVERPDGSNFTLKIRSTKLEDSAMYFCATTGGITEAFFGQGTRLTVV.

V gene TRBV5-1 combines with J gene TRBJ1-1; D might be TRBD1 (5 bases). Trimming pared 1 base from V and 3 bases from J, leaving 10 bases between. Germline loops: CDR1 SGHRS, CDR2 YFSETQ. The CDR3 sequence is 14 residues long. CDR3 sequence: CASSLRGDHTEAFF. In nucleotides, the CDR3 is TGCGCCAGCAGCTTGCGGGGGGACCACACTGAAGCTTTCTTT.

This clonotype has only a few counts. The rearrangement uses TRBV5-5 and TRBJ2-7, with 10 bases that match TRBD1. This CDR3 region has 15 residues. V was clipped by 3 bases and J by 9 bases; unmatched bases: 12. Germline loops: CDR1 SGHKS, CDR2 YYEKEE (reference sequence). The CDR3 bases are TGTGCCAGCAGCTGGGCCCTGGGGACAGGGGAACGGCAGTACGTC. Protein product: CASSWALGTGERQYV.

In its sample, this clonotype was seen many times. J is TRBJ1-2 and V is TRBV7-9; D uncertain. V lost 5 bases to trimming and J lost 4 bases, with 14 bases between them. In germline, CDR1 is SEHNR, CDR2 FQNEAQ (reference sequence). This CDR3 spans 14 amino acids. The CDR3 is CASSPPLGTYGYTF. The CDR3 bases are TGTGCCAGCAGCCCACCCCTCGGCACCTATGGCTACACCTTC.

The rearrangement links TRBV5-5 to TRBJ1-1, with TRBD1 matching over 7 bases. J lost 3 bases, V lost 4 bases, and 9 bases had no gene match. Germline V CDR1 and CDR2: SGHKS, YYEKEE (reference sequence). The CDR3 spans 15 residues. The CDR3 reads CASSASQGWHTEAFF. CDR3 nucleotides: TGTGCCAGCAGCGCCTCACAGGGGTGGCACACTGAAGCTTTCTTT.

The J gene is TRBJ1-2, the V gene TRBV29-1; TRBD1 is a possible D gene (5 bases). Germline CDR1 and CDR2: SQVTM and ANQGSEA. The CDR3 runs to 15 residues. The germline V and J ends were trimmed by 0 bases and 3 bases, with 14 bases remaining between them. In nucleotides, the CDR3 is TGCAGCGTTGAAGATCAGCGGGGGACCTACTATGGCTACACCTTC. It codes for CSVEDQRGTYYGYTF.

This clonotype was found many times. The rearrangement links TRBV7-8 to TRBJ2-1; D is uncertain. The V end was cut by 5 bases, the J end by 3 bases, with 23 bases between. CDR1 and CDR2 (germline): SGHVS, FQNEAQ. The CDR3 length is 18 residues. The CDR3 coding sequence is TGTGCCAGCAGCCCAGACCGGGTCAATCCAAGAAGCTACAATGAGCAGTTCTTC. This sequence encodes CASSPDRVNPRSYNEQFF. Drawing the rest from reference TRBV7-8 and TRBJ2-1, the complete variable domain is GAGVSQSPRYKVAKRGQDVALRCDPISGHVSLFWYQQALGQGPEFLTYFQNEAQLDKSGLPSDRFFAERPEGSVSTLKIQRTQQEDSAVYLCASSPDRVNPRSYNEQFFGPGTRLTVL.

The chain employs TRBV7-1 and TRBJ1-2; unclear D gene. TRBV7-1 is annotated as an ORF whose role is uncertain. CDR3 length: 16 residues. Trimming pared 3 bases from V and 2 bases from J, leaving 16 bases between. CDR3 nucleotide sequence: TGTGCCAGCAGCTCCCCGGACCCAAACGTCAACTATGGCTACACCTTC. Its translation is CASSSPDPNVNYGYTF.